Sample share makes the clone carrying this T cell receptor beta chain medium-sized. Its antigen is unidentified. This sample was taken from a study of spatial heterogeneity in lung cancer. Whole-study context: Matched bulk RNA-seq yielded a T cell transcriptional module score. Counts of TCR transcripts in tumor regions correlated strongly with that score. Study findings and constraints: Mutation counts in tumors were tracked by counts of expanded intratumoral alpha and beta TCRs. Tumor T-cell coverage was an estimated 7% or so for alpha and 13% for beta chains.

In the library, each TCR cDNA molecule bore its own unique molecular identifier. TCRdb reanalysed the 5' RACE reads using MiXCR and keeps one entry per CDR3 protein. The table lists a few thousand distinct CDR3 sequences, about 8% of them singletons. The time point denotes: sample taken at primary tumor resection. The cohort: some 70 early-stage, untreated non-small cell lung cancer patients. The sequence derives from a male donor with early-stage non-small cell lung cancer. Sequencing used lung tumor tissue, obtained at surgery.

This CDR3 is CASSLSTEGETQYF. DNA of the CDR3: TGTGCCAGCAGCTTATCGACAGAAGGGGAGACCCAGTACTTC. J is TRBJ2-5 and V is TRBV7-9; possibly TRBD1 for D (5 bases). Trimming shortened V by 2 bases and J by 5 bases, and 12 bases separated the two germline ends. Germline V gene sequence: CDR1 SEHNR, CDR2 FQNEAQ (reference sequence). The CDR3 has 14 amino acids. Together with reference TRBV7-9 and TRBJ2-5, the CDR3 gives the full variable domain: DTGVSQNPRHKITKRGQNVTFRCDPISEHNRLYWYRQTLGQGPEFLTYFQNEAQLEKSRLLSDRFSAERPKGSFSTLEIQRTEQGDSAMYLCASSLSTEGETQYFGPGTRLLVL.